Listed below are T cell receptor beta chains from one sample, sequenced in a study of blood T cell repertoires in COVID-19. Here immunoSEQ multiplex PCR was the method, and the copy in TCRdb shows in-frame clones only, minus some. The data show over 250,000 clones, about nine tenths seen once. Sequencing was done on a sample of PBMCs or T cells enriched from blood (not recorded which). The receptors derive from a woman aged 18-29 years who had recovered from COVID-19. CDR3s include the opening cysteine and the closing phenylalanine or tryptophan. D genes are given only for firm matches. Clone size is not always given. Where it is, it says once, few, many or a class for expanded clones.

>TRBD1|.|TRBJ1-2|TRBV27
TGTGCCAGCAGTCCTGGGACAGGGCCCTATGGCTACACCTTC
CASSPGTGPYGYTF
>.|.|TRBJ1-2|TRBV6-5
TGTGCCAGCAGTTACTCGATGCCCCAGGGAGGTGGCTACACCTTC
CASSYSMPQGGGYTF
>.|.|TRBJ1-2|TRBV10-3
TGTGCCATCAGTGAGGGCGCAGGAGGAAACTATGGCTACACCTTC
CAISEGAGGNYGYTF
>TRBD1|.|TRBJ2-2|TRBV28
TGTGCCAGCAGCCGCCTCGGACAGGGGAACACCGGGGAGCTGTTTTTT
CASSRLGQGNTGELFF
>.|.|TRBJ2-3|TRBV18
TGTGCCAGCTCACCCTTAGATCGTAGCACAGATACGCAGTATTTT
CASSPLDRSTDTQYF
>TRBD1|.|TRBJ1-5|TRBV28
TGTGCCAGCAGGATAGACAGGGGGAATCAGCCCCAGCATTTT
CASRIDRGNQPQHF
>.|.|TRBJ2-1|TRBV14
TGTGCCAGCAGTAGAGCTCTCCCGGATGAGCAGTTCTTC
CASSRALPDEQFF
>.|few|TRBJ1-1|TRBV20-1
TGCAGTGCTAGTGACGGGAACGGGAGGACTGAAGCTTTCTTT
CSASDGNGRTEAFF
>.|.|TRBJ1-1|TRBV7-9
TGTGCCAGCAGCTTCGGGGGGCTAGGCACTGAAGCTTTCTTT
CASSFGGLGTEAFF
>.|.|TRBJ2-5|TRBV6-1
TGTGCCAGCAGTGAGACCAGGGGACAAGAGACCCAGTACTTC
CASSETRGQETQYF
>.|.|TRBJ1-2|TRBV9
TGTGCCAGCAGCGTACCAAACTATGGCTACACCTTC
CASSVPNYGYTF
>TRBD1|.|TRBJ2-7|TRBV3-1/TRBV3-2
TGTGCCAGCAGCCAAGATTTTCCCCTGGGACAGGGAAGCTACGAGCAGTACTTC
CASSQDFPLGQGSYEQYF
>.|.|TRBJ2-2|TRBV11-2
TGTGCCAGCAGCTCGACCCACCGGGACTCCGATACGAACACCGGGGAGCTGTTTTTT
CASSSTHRDSDTNTGELFF
>TRBD1|.|TRBJ2-1|TRBV12-5
TGTGCTAGTGGTTTGTGGGACAGGGACCTGCTGGCTTACAATGAGCAGTTCTTC
CASGLWDRDLLAYNEQFF
>TRBD1|once|TRBJ2-7|TRBV6-5
TGTGCCAGCGGACAGGCGGAGCAGTACTTC
CASGQAEQYF
>TRBD1|.|TRBJ1-3|TRBV9
TGTGCCAGCAGCGTAGCAGGGACAGGGTCTGGAAACACCATATATTTT
CASSVAGTGSGNTIYF
>.|once|TRBJ2-3|TRBV27
TGTGCCAGCAGTTTTGGGGCTTATGTGGGGCCGGTAAGCACAGATACGCAGTATTTT
CASSFGAYVGPVSTDTQYF
>.|.|TRBJ1-3|TRBV28
TGTGCCAGCAGCCTTGCCTCGTCAGTTTCTGGAAACACCATATATTTT
CASSLASSVSGNTIYF
>TRBD1|.|TRBJ1-1|TRBV29-1
TGCAGCGTTCAGGGGGCTTTCGGCACTGAAGCTTTCTTT
CSVQGAFGTEAFF
>.|.|TRBJ1-6|TRBV28
TGTGCCAGCAGTTTAAGCCAGGGCCGGAGCTCCTATAATTCACCCCTCCACTTT
CASSLSQGRSSYNSPLHF
>.|.|TRBJ2-1|TRBV19
TGTGCCAGTAGTATTGAGGGTATCTCCTACAATGAGCAGTTCTTC
CASSIEGISYNEQFF
>TRBD1|few|TRBJ1-1|TRBV25-1
TGTGCCAGCAGTGCCAGTACAGGGGGCAACACTGAAGCTTTCTTT
CASSASTGGNTEAFF
>.|.|TRBJ1-1|TRBV5-4
TGTGCCAGCAGCTTGGCCTTTTTCACTGAAGCTTTCTTT
CASSLAFFTEAFF
>TRBD2|once|TRBJ2-5|TRBV28
TGTGCCAGCAGCTACAGTGGGGGGGTGGAGACCCAGTACTTC
CASSYSGGVETQYF
>.|.|TRBJ2-5|TRBV6-2/TRBV6-3
TGTGCCAGCAGTTACGCGCTGATACAAGAGACCCAGTACTTC
CASSYALIQETQYF
>.|few|TRBJ1-3|TRBV28
TGTGCCAGCCAAATGCGTAATATGGGAAACACCATATATTTT
CASQMRNMGNTIYF
>.|.|TRBJ2-7|TRBV28
TGTGCCAGCAGCCAGCGCGGCTACGAGCAGTACTTC
CASSQRGYEQYF
>.|.|TRBJ2-5|TRBV27
TGTGCCAGCAGACGCGGAATAGGGGTGGCGGGGGAGACCCAGTACTTC
CASRRGIGVAGETQYF
>TRBD1|.|TRBJ1-2|TRBV24-1
TGTGCCACCAGTGATACAACCGGGACAGAGTATGGCTACACCTTC
CATSDTTGTEYGYTF
>.|.|TRBJ1-1|TRBV7-2
TGTGCCAGCAGCCGGCACAGGGAGAACACTGAAGCTTTCTTT
CASSRHRENTEAFF
>.|.|TRBJ1-3|TRBV4-2
TGTGCCAGCAGCCAAGATGGCAGCTCTGGAAACACCATATATTTT
CASSQDGSSGNTIYF
>.|.|TRBJ1-3|TRBV12-3/TRBV12-4
TGTGCCAGCAGTTCAGGACAGGGAAACACCATATATTTT
CASSSGQGNTIYF
>.|.|TRBJ1-1|TRBV12-3/TRBV12-4
TGTGCCAGCAGATTCCAGGGCGGTACTGAAGCTTTCTTT
CASRFQGGTEAFF
>TRBD1|.|TRBJ1-1|TRBV7-9
TGTGCCAGCAGCTGGACAGGGGAGGGCGAAGCTTTCTTT
CASSWTGEGEAFF
>.|.|TRBJ2-5|TRBV30
TGTGCCTGGAGTCTTTCCCAAGAGACCCAGTACTTC
CAWSLSQETQYF
>.|.|TRBJ1-4|TRBV2
TGTGCCAGCACCGAGTATCGGGTCACTAATGAAAAACTGTTTTTT
CASTEYRVTNEKLFF
>TRBD2|.|TRBJ2-1|TRBV7-8
TGTGCCAGCCTGACTAGCGGTGACAATGAGCAGTTCTTC
CASLTSGDNEQFF
>TRBD2|.|TRBJ2-3|TRBV5-1
TGCGCCAGCAGCTTGGGTCTAGCGGGGGTTGCTGGTACGCAGTATTTT
CASSLGLAGVAGTQYF
>TRBD2|.|TRBJ2-2|TRBV10-3
TGTGCCATCAGTGAGTCTGCGCGGGAGGCCACCGGGGAGCTGTTTTTT
CAISESAREATGELFF
>.|once|TRBJ1-2|TRBV3-1/TRBV3-2
TGTGCCAGCAGCCAGAGTCCCTATGGCTACACCTTC
CASSQSPYGYTF
>.|.|TRBJ2-1|TRBV5-1
TGCGCCAGCAGCATGGGAAGGCAGGGGTACAATGAGCAGTTCTTC
CASSMGRQGYNEQFF
>.|.|TRBJ2-7|TRBV28
TGTGCCAGCAGTTATTTCGGGACACGATCCACCTACGAGCAGTACTTC
CASSYFGTRSTYEQYF
>.|.|TRBJ1-2|TRBV6-5
TGTGCCAGCAGTTTAAGCCGTTTAGATGGCTATGGCTACACCTTC
CASSLSRLDGYGYTF
>TRBD1|.|TRBJ2-7|TRBV5-1
TGCGCCAGCAGCTTGGCCCGGGACAGCTACGAGCAGTACTTC
CASSLARDSYEQYF